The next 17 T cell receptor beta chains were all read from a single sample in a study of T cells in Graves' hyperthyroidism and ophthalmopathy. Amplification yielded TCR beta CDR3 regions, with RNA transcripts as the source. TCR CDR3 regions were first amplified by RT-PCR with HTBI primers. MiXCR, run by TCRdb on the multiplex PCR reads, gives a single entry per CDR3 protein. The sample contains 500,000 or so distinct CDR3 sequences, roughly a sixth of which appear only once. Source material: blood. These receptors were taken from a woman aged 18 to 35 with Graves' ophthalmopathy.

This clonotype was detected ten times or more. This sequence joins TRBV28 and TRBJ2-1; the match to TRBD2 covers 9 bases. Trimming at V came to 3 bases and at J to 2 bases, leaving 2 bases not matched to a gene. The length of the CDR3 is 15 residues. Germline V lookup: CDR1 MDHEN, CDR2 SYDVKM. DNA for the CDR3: TGTGCCAGCAGTTTGCGACTAGCGGCCTACAATGAGCAGTTCTTC. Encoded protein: CASSLRLAAYNEQFF.

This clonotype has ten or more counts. The CDR3 coding sequence is TGCGCCAGCAGGGGGACAGGGAGCTCCTACGAGCAGTACTTC. It specifies CASRGTGSSYEQYF. V is TRBV10-2 and J is TRBJ2-7, with 9 bases identical to TRBD1. CDR1 is WSHSY and CDR2 is SAAADI in the germline V gene. Trimming took 6 bases from V and 0 from J; bases not matched to a gene: 3. The CDR3 sequence is 14 residues long.

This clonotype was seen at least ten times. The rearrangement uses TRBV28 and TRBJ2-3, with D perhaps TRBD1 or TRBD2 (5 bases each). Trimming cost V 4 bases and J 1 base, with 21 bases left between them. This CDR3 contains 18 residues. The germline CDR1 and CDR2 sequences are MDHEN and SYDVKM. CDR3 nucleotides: TGTGCCAGCAGTTACCCGGGGCGGAGTCATCCCGGCACAGATACGCAGTATTTT. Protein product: CASSYPGRSHPGTDTQYF.

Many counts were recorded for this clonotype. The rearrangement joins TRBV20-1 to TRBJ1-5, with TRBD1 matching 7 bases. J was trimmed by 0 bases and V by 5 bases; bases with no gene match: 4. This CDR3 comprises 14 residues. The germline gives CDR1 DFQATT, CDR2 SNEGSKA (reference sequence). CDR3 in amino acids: CSAWDSYSNQPQHF. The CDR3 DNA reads TGCAGTGCTTGGGACAGCTATAGCAATCAGCCCCAGCATTTT.

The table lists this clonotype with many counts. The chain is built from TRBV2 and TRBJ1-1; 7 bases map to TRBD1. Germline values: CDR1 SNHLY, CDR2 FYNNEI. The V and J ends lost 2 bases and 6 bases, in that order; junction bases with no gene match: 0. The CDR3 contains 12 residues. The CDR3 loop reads CASSEQGAEAFF. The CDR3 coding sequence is TGTGCCAGCAGTGAACAGGGGGCTGAAGCTTTCTTT.

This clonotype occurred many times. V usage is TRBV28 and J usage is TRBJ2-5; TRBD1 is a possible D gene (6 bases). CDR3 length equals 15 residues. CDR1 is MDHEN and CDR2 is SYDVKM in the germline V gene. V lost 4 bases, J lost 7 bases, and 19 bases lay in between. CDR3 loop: CASSSPTGPVATQYF. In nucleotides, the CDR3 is TGTGCCAGCAGTTCCCCGACAGGCCCGGTCGCGACCCAGTACTTC.

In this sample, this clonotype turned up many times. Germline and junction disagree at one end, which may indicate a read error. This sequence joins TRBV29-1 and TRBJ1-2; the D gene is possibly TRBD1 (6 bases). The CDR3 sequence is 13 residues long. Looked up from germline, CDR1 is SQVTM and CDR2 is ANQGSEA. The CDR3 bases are TGCAGCGTGGAAGCCGCAGGGGACTATGGCTACACCTTC. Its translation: CSVEAAGDYGYTF.

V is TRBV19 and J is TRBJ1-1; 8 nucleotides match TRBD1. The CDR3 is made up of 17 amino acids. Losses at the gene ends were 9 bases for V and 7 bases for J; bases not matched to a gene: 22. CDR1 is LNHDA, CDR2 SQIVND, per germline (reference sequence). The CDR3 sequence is CASSGIRGQGASLEAFF. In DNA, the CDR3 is TGTGCCAGCAGCGGTATCCGGGGCCAGGGGGCGTCCCTTGAAGCTTTCTTT.

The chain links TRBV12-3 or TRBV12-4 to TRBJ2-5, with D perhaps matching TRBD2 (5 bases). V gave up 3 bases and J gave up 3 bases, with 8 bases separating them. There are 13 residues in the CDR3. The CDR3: CASSFTGKETQYF. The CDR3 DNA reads TGTGCCAGCAGTTTTACGGGAAAAGAGACCCAGTACTTC.

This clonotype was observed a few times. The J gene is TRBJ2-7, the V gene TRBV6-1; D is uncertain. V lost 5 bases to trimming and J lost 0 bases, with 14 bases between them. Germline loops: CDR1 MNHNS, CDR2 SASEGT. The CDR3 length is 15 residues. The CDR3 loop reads CASSNPAKSSYEQYF. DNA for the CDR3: TGTGCCAGCAGTAACCCAGCAAAAAGCTCCTACGAGCAGTACTTC.

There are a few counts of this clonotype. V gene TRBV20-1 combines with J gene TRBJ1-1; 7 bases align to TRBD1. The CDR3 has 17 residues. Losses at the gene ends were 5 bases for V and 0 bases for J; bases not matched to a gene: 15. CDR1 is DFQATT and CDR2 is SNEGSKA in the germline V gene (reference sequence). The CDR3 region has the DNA TGCAGTGCTCCTACCTCGACAGGGTGGTTCATGAACACTGAAGCTTTCTTT. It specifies CSAPTSTGWFMNTEAFF.

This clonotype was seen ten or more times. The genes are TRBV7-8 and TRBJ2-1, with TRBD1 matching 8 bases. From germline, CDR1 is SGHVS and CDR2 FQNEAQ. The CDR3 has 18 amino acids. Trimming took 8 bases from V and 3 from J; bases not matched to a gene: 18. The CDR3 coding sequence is TGTGCCAGCTCCGGCCAGGGGGCGAGGCGGGCGGACTACAATGAGCAGTTCTTC. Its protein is CASSGQGARRADYNEQFF. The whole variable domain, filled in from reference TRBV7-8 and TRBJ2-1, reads GAGVSQSPRYKVAKRGQDVALRCDPISGHVSLFWYQQALGQGPEFLTYFQNEAQLDKSGLPSDRFFAERPEGSVSTLKIQRTQQEDSAVYLCASSGQGARRADYNEQFFGPGTRLTVL.

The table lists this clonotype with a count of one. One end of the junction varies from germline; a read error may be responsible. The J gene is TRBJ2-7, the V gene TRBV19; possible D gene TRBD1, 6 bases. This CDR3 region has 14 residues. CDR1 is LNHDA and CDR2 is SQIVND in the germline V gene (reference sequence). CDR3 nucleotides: TGTACCAGTACCCCAGCGGCAGGGGCCTACGAGCAGTACTTC. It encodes CTSTPAAGAYEQYF.

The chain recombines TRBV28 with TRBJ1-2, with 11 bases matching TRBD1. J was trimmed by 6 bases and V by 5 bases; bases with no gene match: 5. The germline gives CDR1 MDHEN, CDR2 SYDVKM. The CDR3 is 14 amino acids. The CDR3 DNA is TGTGCCAGCAGTCGGGACAGGGGGACCCATGGCTACACCTTC. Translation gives CASSRDRGTHGYTF.

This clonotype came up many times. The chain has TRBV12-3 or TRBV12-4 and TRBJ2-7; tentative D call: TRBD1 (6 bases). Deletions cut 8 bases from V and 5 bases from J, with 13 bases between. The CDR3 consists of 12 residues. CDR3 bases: TGTGCCAGCGGGACAAGTCACGACGAGCAGTACTTC. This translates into CASGTSHDEQYF.

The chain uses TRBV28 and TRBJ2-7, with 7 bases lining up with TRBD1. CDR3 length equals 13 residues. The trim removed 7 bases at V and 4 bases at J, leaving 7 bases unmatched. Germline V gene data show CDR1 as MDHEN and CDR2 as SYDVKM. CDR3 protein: CASTPDRLYEQYF. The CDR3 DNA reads TGTGCCAGCACCCCGGACAGGCTTTACGAGCAGTACTTC.

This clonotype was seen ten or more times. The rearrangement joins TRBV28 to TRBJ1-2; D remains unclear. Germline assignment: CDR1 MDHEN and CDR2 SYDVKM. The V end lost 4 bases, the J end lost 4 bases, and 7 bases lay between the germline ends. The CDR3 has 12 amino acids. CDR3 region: CASSSDIYGYTF. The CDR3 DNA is TGTGCCAGCAGTTCAGACATCTATGGCTACACCTTC.